These 9 T cell receptor beta chains share one sample of origin, sequenced in a study of radiotherapy plus CTLA-4 blockade in lung cancer. Generated by immunoSEQ multiplex PCR, the TCRdb table keeps only in-frame clones and is missing some. The profile shows some 34,000 clones, roughly 72% of them singletons. The sample here was peripheral blood, taken from a patient treated with radiotherapy plus ipilimumab. The receptors were sampled from a human donor with non-small cell lung cancer who had stable disease on radiotherapy plus ipilimumab.

This sequence joins TRBV7-2 and TRBJ1-2, with 10 bases identical to TRBD1. Germline V gives CDR1 SGHTA, CDR2 FQGNSA. Unmatched junction bases numbered 6, after V lost 1 base and J lost 7 bases. This CDR3 has 15 residues. Here the CDR3 reads CASSLDSGQGFGYTF. The CDR3 DNA reads TGTGCCAGCAGCTTAGATTCGGGACAGGGGTTTGGCTACACCTTC.

As for this clone: The same CDR3 arises from other DNA sequences in this sample as well. The chain recombines TRBV30 with TRBJ2-7; perhaps TRBD2 as D (6 bases). With 2 bases removed from V and 7 bases from J, the gap between germline ends came to 12 bases. Germline loops: CDR1 GTSNPN, CDR2 SVGIG (reference sequence). The CDR3 runs 12 residues. The CDR3 loop is CAWSHWGGEQYF. For the CDR3, the DNA is TGTGCCTGGAGTCATTGGGGAGGAGAGCAGTACTTC.

DNA for the CDR3: TGTGCCAGTAGTGATCGGGACTACGAGCAGTACTTC. Translation gives CASSDRDYEQYF. The chain links TRBV19 to TRBJ2-7; TRBD2 might be the D (5 bases). Germline CDR1 is LNHDA and CDR2 is SQIVND (reference sequence). V lost 5 bases and J lost 3, with 8 bases in between. The CDR3 is 12 amino acids.

V is TRBV7-8 and J is TRBJ2-7; TRBD1 agrees at 11 bases. Germline CDR1 SGHVS, CDR2 FQNEAQ. After removal of 5 bases from V and 6 bases from J, the junction contained 15 bases not matched to a gene. The CDR3 has 17 amino acids. CDR3 amino acids: CASSRTPGQGGSTEQYF. CDR3 bases: TGTGCCAGCAGCCGGACCCCGGGACAGGGGGGGTCCACCGAGCAGTACTTC.

This clone occurred a few times. V is TRBV6-6 and J is TRBJ2-3; D gene uncertain. The germline V gene has CDR1 MNHNY and CDR2 SVGAGI (reference sequence). With 0 bases removed from V and 5 bases from J, the gap between germline ends came to 6 bases. The CDR3 runs 13 residues. CDR3 protein: CASSYSKLDTQYF. DNA for the CDR3: TGTGCCAGCAGTTACTCGAAGCTAGATACGCAGTATTTT.

The rearrangement uses TRBV2 and TRBJ2-5; D is ambiguous. Germline lookup yields CDR1 SNHLY and CDR2 FYNNEI. The CDR3 runs 13 residues. Trimming took 7 bases from V and 2 from J, leaving 11 bases between them. Here the CDR3 reads CASTPGEQETQYF. The CDR3 DNA follows: TGTGCCAGCACCCCTGGAGAGCAAGAGACCCAGTACTTC.

The chain employs TRBV5-1 and TRBJ2-5, with 8 bases fitting TRBD2. The CDR3 extends over 16 amino acids. Germline V lookup: CDR1 SGHRS, CDR2 YFSETQ. V dropped 0 bases and J dropped 6; count of bases not matched to a gene: 10. The CDR3 region is CASSLAGSGGAQTQYF. CDR3 sequence (DNA): TGCGCCAGCAGCTTGGCAGGCAGCGGGGGAGCACAGACCCAGTACTTC.

The chain couples TRBV7-2 to TRBJ1-2; D is unclear. V gave up 6 bases and J gave up 6 bases, with 14 bases separating them. The length of the CDR3 is 13 residues. Germline CDR1 reads SGHTA; CDR2 reads FQGNSA. The CDR3 is CASRPGSSDGYTF. CDR3 in DNA: TGTGCCAGCAGACCCGGTTCCTCCGATGGCTACACCTTC.

V is TRBV9 and J is TRBJ2-3; 7 nucleotides line up with TRBD2. Germline CDR1 SGDLS, CDR2 YYNGEE. With V trimmed by 0 bases and J by 1 base, 8 bases remained unmatched. The CDR3 loop spans 17 amino acids. This CDR3 reads CASSVVGGGGGTDTQYF. CDR3 nucleotides: TGTGCCAGCAGCGTAGTGGGTGGGGGGGGTGGCACAGATACGCAGTATTTT.